This record concerns one T cell receptor beta chain sequence. This record comes from a study of blood T cell repertoires in COVID-19. Background on the study: In each case, the material was cDNA or gDNA derived from T cells, B-cell-depleted T cells, or PBMCs.

Germline CDR1 reads LNHDA; CDR2 reads SQIVND (reference sequence). This CDR3 is built from 19 residues. J was trimmed by 6 bases and V by 5 bases; bases with no gene match: 18. Clones were read by immunoSEQ multiplex PCR, and TCRdb kept only the in-frame ones, dropping some. The sample contains tens of thousands of clones, more than 75% of which appear only once. The TCR comes from a human donor in a cohort sampled during active COVID-19. The V and J genes are TRBV19 and TRBJ2-1, with TRBD1 matching 11 bases. The sequenced material came from peripheral blood. CDR3 amino acids: CASSPGTGGTAMRINEQFF. The CDR3 nucleotides are TGTGCCAGTAGTCCTGGGACAGGGGGGACTGCCATGCGAATCAATGAGCAGTTCTTC.